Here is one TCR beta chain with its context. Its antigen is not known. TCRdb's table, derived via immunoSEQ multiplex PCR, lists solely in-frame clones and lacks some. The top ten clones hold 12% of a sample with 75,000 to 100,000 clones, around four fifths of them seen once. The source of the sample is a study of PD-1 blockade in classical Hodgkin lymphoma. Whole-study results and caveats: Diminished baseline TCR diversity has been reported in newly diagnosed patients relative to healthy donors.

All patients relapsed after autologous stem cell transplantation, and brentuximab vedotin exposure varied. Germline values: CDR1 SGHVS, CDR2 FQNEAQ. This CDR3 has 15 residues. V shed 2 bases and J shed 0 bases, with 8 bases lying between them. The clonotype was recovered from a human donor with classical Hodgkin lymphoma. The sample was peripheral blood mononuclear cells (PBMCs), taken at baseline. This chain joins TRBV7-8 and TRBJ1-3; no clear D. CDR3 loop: CASSLTRISGNTIYF. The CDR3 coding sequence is TGTGCCAGCAGCTTAACTCGAATCTCTGGAAACACCATATATTTT.